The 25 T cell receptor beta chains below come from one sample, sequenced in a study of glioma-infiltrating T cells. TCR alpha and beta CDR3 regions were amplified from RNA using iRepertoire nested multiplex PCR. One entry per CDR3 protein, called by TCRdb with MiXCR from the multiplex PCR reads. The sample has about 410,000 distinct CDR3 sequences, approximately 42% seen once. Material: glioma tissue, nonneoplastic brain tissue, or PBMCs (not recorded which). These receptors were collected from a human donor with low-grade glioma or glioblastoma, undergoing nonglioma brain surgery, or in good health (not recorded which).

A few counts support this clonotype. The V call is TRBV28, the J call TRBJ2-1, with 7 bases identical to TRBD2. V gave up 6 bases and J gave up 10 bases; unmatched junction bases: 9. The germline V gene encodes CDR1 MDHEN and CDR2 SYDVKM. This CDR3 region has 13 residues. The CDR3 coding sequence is TGTGCCAGCAGGACGACTAGCCGTAACGAGCAGTTCTTC. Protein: CASRTTSRNEQFF.

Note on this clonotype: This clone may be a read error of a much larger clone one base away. CDR3 residues: CSSSLASGLEQYF. The CDR3 DNA reads as TGTTCCAGCAGCCTGGCCAGCGGTTTAGAGCAGTACTTC. The chain is built from TRBV3-1 and TRBJ2-7, with D possibly being TRBD2 (5 bases). Germline V gene sequence: CDR1 LGHDT, CDR2 YNNKEL (reference sequence). The CDR3 loop spans 13 amino acids.

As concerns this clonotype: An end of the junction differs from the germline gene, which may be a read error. The CDR3, as DNA: TGTTCCAGCAGTTTCAGGGGGGATGAGCAGTTCTTC. This codes for CSSSFRGDEQFF. V usage is TRBV27 and J usage is TRBJ2-1; possibly TRBD1 for D (7 bases). CDR1 and CDR2 (germline): MNHEY, SMNVEV (reference sequence). The CDR3 is 12 residues long.

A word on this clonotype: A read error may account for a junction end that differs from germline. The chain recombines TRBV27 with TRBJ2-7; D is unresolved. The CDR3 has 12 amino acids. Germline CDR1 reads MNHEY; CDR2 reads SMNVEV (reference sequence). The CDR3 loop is CASSPSSYERYF. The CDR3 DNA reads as TGTGCCAGCAGTCCCTCCTCCTACGAGCGGTACTTC.

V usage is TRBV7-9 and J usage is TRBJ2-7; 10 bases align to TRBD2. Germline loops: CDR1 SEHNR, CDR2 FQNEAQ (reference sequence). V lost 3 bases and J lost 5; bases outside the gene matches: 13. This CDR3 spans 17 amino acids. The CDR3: CASSFSEAGGKLNEQYF. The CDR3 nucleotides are TGTGCCAGCAGCTTCTCAGAAGCGGGAGGGAAGCTCAACGAGCAGTACTTC.

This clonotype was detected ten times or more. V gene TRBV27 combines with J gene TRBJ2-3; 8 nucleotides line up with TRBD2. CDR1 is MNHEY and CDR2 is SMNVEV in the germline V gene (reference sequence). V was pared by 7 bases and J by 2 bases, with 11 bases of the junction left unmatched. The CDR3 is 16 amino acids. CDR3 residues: CASTPTRLAYTDTQYF. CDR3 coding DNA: TGTGCCAGCACCCCCACCCGACTAGCGTACACAGATACGCAGTATTTT.

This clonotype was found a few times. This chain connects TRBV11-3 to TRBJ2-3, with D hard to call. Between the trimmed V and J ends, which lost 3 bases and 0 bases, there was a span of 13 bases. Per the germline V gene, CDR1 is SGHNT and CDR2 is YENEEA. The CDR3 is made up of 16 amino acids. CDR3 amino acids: CASSFGVSSSTDTQYF. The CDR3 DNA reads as TGTGCCAGCAGCTTCGGCGTCTCCTCTAGCACAGATACGCAGTATTTT.

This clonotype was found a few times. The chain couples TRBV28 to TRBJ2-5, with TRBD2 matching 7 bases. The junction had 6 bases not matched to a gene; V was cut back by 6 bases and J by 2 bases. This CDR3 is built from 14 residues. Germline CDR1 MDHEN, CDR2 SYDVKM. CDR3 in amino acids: CASSLLAPQETQYF. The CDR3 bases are TGTGCCAGCAGCTTACTAGCGCCACAAGAGACCCAGTACTTC.

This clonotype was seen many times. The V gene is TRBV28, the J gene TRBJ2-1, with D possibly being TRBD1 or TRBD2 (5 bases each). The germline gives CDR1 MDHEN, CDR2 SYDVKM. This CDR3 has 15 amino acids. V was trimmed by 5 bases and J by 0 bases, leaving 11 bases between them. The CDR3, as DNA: TGTGCCAGCAGTCGGGACCAGAGCTCCTACAATGAGCAGTTCTTC. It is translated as CASSRDQSSYNEQFF.

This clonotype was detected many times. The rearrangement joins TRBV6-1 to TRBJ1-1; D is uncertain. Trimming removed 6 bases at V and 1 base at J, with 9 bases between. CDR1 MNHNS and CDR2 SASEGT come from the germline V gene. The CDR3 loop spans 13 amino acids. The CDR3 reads CASSETGNTEAFF. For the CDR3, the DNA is TGTGCCAGCAGCGAGACTGGGAACACTGAAGCTTTCTTT.

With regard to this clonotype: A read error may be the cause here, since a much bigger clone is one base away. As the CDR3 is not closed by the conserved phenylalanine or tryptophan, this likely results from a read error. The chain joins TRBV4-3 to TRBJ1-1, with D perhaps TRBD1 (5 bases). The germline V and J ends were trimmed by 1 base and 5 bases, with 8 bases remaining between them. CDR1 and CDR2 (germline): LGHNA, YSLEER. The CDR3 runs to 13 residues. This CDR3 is CASSQAGWTEAFL. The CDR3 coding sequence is TGCGCCAGCAGCCAAGCAGGGTGGACTGAAGCTTTCCTT.

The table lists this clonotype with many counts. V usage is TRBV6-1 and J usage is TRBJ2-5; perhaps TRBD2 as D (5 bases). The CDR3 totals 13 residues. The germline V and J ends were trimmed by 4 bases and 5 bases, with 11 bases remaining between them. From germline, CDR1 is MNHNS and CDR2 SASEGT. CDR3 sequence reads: CASSGRGLETQYF. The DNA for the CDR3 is TGTGCCAGCAGTGGGAGAGGGTTGGAGACCCAGTACTTC.

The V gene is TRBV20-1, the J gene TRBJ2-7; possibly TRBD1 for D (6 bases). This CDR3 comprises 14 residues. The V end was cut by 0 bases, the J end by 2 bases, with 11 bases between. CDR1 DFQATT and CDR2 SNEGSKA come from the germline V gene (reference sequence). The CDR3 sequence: CSARDARDTYEQYF. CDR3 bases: TGCAGTGCTAGAGACGCCCGGGACACCTACGAGCAGTACTTC.

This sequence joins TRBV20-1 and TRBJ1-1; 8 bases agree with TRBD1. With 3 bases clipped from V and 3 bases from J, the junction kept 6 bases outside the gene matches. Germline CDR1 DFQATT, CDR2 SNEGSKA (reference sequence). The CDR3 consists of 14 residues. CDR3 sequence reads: CSASRDRGYTEAFF. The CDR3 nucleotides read TGCAGTGCTAGCCGAGACAGGGGATACACTGAAGCTTTCTTT.

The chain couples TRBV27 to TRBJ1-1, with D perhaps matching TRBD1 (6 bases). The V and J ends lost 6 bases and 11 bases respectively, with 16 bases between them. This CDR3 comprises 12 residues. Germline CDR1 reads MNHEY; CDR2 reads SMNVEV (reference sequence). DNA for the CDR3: TGTGCCAGCAGCCCGATACAGGGTAGGGCTTTCTTT. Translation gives CASSPIQGRAFF.

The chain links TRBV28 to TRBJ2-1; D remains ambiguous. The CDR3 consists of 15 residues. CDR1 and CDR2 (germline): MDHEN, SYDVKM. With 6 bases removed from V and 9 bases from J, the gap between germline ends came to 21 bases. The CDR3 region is CASRSLGLDAAEQFF. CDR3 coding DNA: TGTGCCAGCAGAAGCTTAGGTCTTGATGCGGCTGAGCAGTTCTTC.

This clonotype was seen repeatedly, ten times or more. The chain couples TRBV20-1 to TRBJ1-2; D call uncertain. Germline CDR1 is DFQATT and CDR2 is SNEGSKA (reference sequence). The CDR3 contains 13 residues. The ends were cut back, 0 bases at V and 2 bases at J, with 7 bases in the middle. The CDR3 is CSARDISNYGYTF. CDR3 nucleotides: TGCAGTGCTAGAGATATATCCAACTATGGCTACACCTTC.

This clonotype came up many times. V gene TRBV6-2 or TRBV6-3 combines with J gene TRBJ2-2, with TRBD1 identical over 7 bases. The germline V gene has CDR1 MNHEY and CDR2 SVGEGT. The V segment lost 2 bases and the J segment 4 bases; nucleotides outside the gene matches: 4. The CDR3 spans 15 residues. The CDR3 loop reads CASSYRGPGTGELFF. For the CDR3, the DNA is TGTGCCAGCAGTTACAGGGGGCCTGGCACCGGGGAGCTGTTTTTT.

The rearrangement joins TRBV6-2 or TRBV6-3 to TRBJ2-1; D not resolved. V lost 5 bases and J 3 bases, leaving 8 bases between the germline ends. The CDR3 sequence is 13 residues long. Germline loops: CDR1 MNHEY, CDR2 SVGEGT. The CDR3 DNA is TGTGCCAGCAGTGAGTCGGACTACAATGAGCAGTTCTTC. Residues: CASSESDYNEQFF.

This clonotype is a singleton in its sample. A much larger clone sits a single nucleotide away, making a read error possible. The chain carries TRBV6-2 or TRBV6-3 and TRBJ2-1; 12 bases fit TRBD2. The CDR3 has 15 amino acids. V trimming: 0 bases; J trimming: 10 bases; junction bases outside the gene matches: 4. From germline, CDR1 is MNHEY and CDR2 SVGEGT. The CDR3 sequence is CASSYSTSGGYEQFF. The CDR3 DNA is TGTGCCAGCAGTTACTCGACTAGCGGGGGCTACGAGCAGTTCTTC.

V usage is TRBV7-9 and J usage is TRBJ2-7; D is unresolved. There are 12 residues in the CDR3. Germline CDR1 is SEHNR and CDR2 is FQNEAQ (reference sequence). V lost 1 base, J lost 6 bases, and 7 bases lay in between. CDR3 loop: CASSLGWAEQYF. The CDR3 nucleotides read TGTGCCAGCAGCTTAGGTTGGGCCGAGCAGTACTTC.

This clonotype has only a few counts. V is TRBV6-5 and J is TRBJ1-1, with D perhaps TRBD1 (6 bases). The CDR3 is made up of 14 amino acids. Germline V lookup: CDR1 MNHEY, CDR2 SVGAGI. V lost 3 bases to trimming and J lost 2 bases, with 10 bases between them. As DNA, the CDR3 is TGTGCCAGCAGTTATCAGGGGCTAAACACTGAAGCTTTCTTT. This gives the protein CASSYQGLNTEAFF.

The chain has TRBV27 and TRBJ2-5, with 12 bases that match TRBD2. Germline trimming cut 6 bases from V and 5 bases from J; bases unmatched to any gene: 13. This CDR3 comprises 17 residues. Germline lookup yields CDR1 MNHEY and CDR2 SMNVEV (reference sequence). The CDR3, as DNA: TGTGCCAGCAGACCTTCCCTAGCGGGAGGGAGCCAGGAGACCCAGTACTTC. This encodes CASRPSLAGGSQETQYF.

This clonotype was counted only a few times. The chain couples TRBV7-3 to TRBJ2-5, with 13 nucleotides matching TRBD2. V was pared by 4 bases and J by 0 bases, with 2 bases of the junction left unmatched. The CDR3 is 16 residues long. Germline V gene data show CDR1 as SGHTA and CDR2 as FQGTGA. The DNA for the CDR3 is TGTGCCAGCAGCTCGGGACTAGCGGGAAACCAAGAGACCCAGTACTTC. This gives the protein CASSSGLAGNQETQYF.

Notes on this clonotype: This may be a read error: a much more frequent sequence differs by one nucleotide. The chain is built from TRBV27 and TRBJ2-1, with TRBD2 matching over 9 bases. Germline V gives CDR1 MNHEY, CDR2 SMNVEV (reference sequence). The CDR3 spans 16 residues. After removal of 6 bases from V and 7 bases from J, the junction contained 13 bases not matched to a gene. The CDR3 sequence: CASRTLAGMWKNEQFF. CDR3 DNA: TGTGCCAGCAGAACCCTAGCGGGAATGTGGAAAAATGAGCAGTTCTTC.